This TCR beta chain derives from a study of T cell responses to AZD1222 COVID-19 vaccine. Some clones are missing from TCRdb's copy, which holds only in-frame ones; the method was immunoSEQ multiplex PCR. The profile shows about 79,000 clones, approximately 90% of them singletons. Trimming removed 4 bases from V and 7 bases from J; junction bases left unmatched: 7. Germline lookup yields CDR1 SNHLY and CDR2 FYNNEI. The CDR3 sequence is 14 residues long. This clone was seen only a few times. The chain is built from TRBV2 and TRBJ1-5; 7 nucleotides match TRBD1. The sample consisted of peripheral blood, taken on day 0 of MenACWY control vaccination. The sequence came from an adult in good health. The CDR3 coding sequence is TGTGCCAGCAGTGCCAGGGGGGATGAACAGCCCCAGCATTTT. This translates into CASSARGDEQPQHF. Full variable domain (remainder filled in from reference TRBV2 and TRBJ1-5): EPEVTQTPSHQVTQMGQEVILRCVPISNHLYFYWYRQILGQKVEFLVSFYNNEISEKSEIFDDQFSVERPDGSNFTLKIRSTKLEDSAMYFCASSARGDEQPQHFGDGTRLSIL.